Below, 14 T cell receptor beta chains from the same sample are listed, as sequenced in a study of T cells in Graves' hyperthyroidism and ophthalmopathy (dated by TCRdb to the late 2010s). Library method: multiplex PCR. TCRdb names Illumina HiSeq 2000 as the instrument used. TCR beta CDR3 regions were amplified from RNA transcripts. The first round of RT-PCR for the TCR CDR3 was performed with the HTBI primer set and the Qiagen OneStep RT-PCR kit. TCRdb reprocessing: public reads trimmed at Q25 with fastp, clones called with MiXCR, in-frame beta chains kept. Entries that share a CDR3 protein sequence are merged under the most common genes and DNA. Here the sample has 480,000 or so distinct CDR3 sequences; over 13% occur a single time. Around 17% of the sample is held by the ten biggest clonotypes. Sequenced: blood. The receptors shown here come from a woman in her late teens or twenties with Graves' hyperthyroidism.

This clonotype was seen ten or more times. The chain recombines TRBV6-2 or TRBV6-3 with TRBJ2-2; possibly TRBD2 for D (6 bases). Looked up from germline, CDR1 is MNHEY and CDR2 is SVGEGT. There are 11 residues in the CDR3. Trimming took 11 bases from V and 7 from J, leaving 11 bases between them. The chain's CDR3 is CAGGRIGELFF. The CDR3 nucleotides are TGTGCCGGAGGGCGTATCGGGGAGCTGTTTTTT.

This clonotype was counted many times. This rearrangement joins TRBV5-1 to TRBJ2-1, with 10 positions matching TRBD2. This CDR3 has 16 residues. With V trimmed by 4 bases and J by 2 bases, 6 bases remained unmatched. Germline-derived CDR1 and CDR2 are SGHRS and YFSETQ. Here the CDR3 DNA reads TGCGCCAGCAGCCAAACTAGCGGGGCCACCTACAATGAGCAGTTCTTC. Translating gives CASSQTSGATYNEQFF.

The table lists this clonotype with many counts. The chain carries TRBV19 and TRBJ1-2; D gene unclear. Germline V CDR1 and CDR2: LNHDA, SQIVND (reference sequence). Trimming stripped 6 bases from V and 5 bases from J, with 13 bases between. This CDR3 has 13 amino acids. CDR3 amino acids: CASSWARRYGYTF. The CDR3 DNA reads as TGTGCCAGTAGCTGGGCGAGGCGGTATGGCTACACCTTC.

This clonotype occurred many times. This rearrangement joins TRBV12-3 or TRBV12-4 to TRBJ1-2; TRBD1 might be the D (6 bases). The CDR3 has 16 amino acids. V lost 6 bases and J 0 bases, leaving 17 bases between the germline ends. The CDR3 nucleotides read TGTGCCAGCAGAACGGGACAAACTCCAGCTAACTATGGCTACACCTTC. Its protein is CASRTGQTPANYGYTF.

There are a few counts of this clonotype. A junction end diverges from the germline sequence, so it may reflect a read error. CDR3 coding DNA: TGTGCCGGCAGCTTATCGGGGATGGGAGGGGAGCTGTTTTTT. It specifies CAGSLSGMGGELFF. The chain is built from TRBV5-5 and TRBJ2-2; TRBD2 is a possible D gene (5 bases). The CDR3 is made up of 14 amino acids. Germline values: CDR1 SGHKS, CDR2 YYEKEE (reference sequence).

This clonotype was seen many times. The chain recombines TRBV20-1 with TRBJ1-1; possibly TRBD1 for D (6 bases). V was trimmed by 2 bases and J by 4 bases, leaving 11 bases between them. CDR1 is DFQATT and CDR2 is SNEGSKA in the germline V gene (reference sequence). This CDR3 contains 13 residues. Here the CDR3 DNA reads TGCAGTGCTAGAAACAGGGTATTCACTGAAGCTTTCTTT. As protein: CSARNRVFTEAFF.

This clonotype came up many times. The chain is built from TRBV18 and TRBJ2-7; TRBD1 or TRBD2 may be the D gene (5 bases each). Germline V gene data show CDR1 as KGHSH and CDR2 as LQKENI. The CDR3 runs 16 residues. V was shortened by 3 bases and J by 0 bases, with 15 bases between the two germline ends. This CDR3 reads CASSPAGTVSSYEQYV. The CDR3 region has the DNA TGTGCCAGCTCACCGGCCGGGACGGTTAGCTCCTACGAGCAGTACGTC.

The chain joins TRBV5-1 to TRBJ2-3, with TRBD2 matching over 7 bases. J lost 2 bases, V lost 3 bases, and 3 bases had no gene match. Germline CDR1 reads SGHRS; CDR2 reads YFSETQ. The CDR3 extends over 14 amino acids. The CDR3: CASSSSGVTDTQYF. The DNA of the CDR3 is TGCGCCAGCAGCTCCAGCGGGGTCACAGATACGCAGTATTTT.

The chain recombines TRBV12-3 or TRBV12-4 with TRBJ1-2, with 7 positions matching TRBD1. The junction had 8 bases not matched to a gene; V was cut back by 8 bases and J by 8 bases. The CDR3 runs to 12 residues. The CDR3 DNA follows: TGTGCCAGCGGACAGGATCTCGAGGGCTACACCTTC. This sequence encodes CASGQDLEGYTF.

This clonotype showed up just a few times. Written as DNA, the CDR3 is TGCAGTGCTAGCCCAGGGATCTATGGCTACACCTTC. As protein: CSASPGIYGYTF. The chain joins TRBV20-1 to TRBJ1-2, with D possibly TRBD1 on 5 matching bases. This CDR3 is 12 amino acids long. Germline assignment: CDR1 DFQATT and CDR2 SNEGSKA (reference sequence). Trimming removed 3 bases from V and 4 bases from J, with 9 bases in between.

This chain joins TRBV5-4 and TRBJ1-2; D might be TRBD1 (5 bases). V shed 4 bases and J shed 2 bases, with 24 bases lying between them. CDR3 length: 18 amino acids. Germline values: CDR1 SGHNT, CDR2 YYREEE (reference sequence). Written as DNA, the CDR3 is TGTGCCAGCAGCCCTACCCCGGGACGGACCGCGCCAAACTATGGCTACACCTTC. It translates to CASSPTPGRTAPNYGYTF.

This clonotype has a handful of counts. The CDR3 bases are TGTGCCCGGAAGAGAGGGATTGCTGAAGCTTTCTTT. Translated: CARKRGIAEAFF. The chain carries TRBV30 and TRBJ1-1; no reliable D call. The CDR3 sequence is 12 residues long. Germline-derived CDR1 and CDR2 are GTSNPN and SVGIG (reference sequence). V lost 8 bases to trimming and J lost 6 bases, with 16 bases between them.

This clonotype was observed at least ten times. The chain carries TRBV29-1 and TRBJ2-7, with TRBD1 identical over 9 bases. The germline gives CDR1 SQVTM, CDR2 ANQGSEA. The V and J ends lost 5 bases and 3 bases, in that order; junction bases with no gene match: 11. The CDR3 is made up of 15 amino acids. The CDR3 DNA reads as TGCAGCGTTTTTACAGGGGGCCAAAATCGCTACGAGCAGTACTTC. It specifies CSVFTGGQNRYEQYF.

CDR3 nucleotides: TGCGCCAGCAGCAGCGGGACAGTAAATTCACCCCTCCACTTT. It codes for CASSSGTVNSPLHF. The chain couples TRBV5-1 to TRBJ1-6, with 7 bases fitting TRBD1. The CDR3 consists of 14 residues. CDR1 and CDR2 from the germline V gene are SGHRS and YFSETQ. J was trimmed by 7 bases and V by 4 bases; bases with no gene match: 5.